This T cell receptor beta chain was recorded in a study of technical replicates of blood from a few donors. The ends were cut back, 2 bases at V and 9 bases at J, with 8 bases in the middle. The CDR3 totals 11 residues. Germline loops: CDR1 MNHEY, CDR2 SVGAGI. The repertoire was sequenced with immunoSEQ multiplex PCR; TCRdb's copy has only in-frame clones and lacks some. Among some 70,000 clones listed, roughly 97% were seen once. This TCR was sampled from a human donor in good health. The sample consisted of T cells isolated from PBMCs. This chain links TRBV6-5 with TRBJ2-7; unclear D gene. CDR3 sequence: CASSYGHAQYF. The CDR3 coding sequence is TGTGCCAGCAGTTACGGCCATGCGCAGTACTTC.